This TCR beta chain was identified during a study of T cells expressing NK-cell markers. At the level of the study: Researchers got TCR beta repertoires out of sorted CD3+CD56+NKG2C+, CD3+CD56+NKG2C- and CD3+CD56-NKG2C+ T cells. The sequencing cohort of eight donors included seven HCMV-seropositive individuals and one seronegative individual.

Worth noting for this clonotype: What it binds is not known.

Germline V gene sequence: CDR1 SGHAT, CDR2 FQNNGV. This CDR3 is built from 15 residues. Notes on the study in general: In several donors, dominant clonotypes made up roughly 25-60.1% of CD3+CD56-NKG2C+ cells.

For each CDR3 protein, TCRdb gives one entry from its re-call of the 5' RACE reads, without DNA. The table lists 130,000 to 150,000 distinct CDR3 sequences, with approximately 12% in the top ten. The sequence derives from a man aged 18 to 29 in good health. The sequenced material came from blood T cells: a sorted CD56 or NKG2C T cell subset, CD4+ or CD8+ T cells, or bulk PBMC T cells (not recorded which). V gene TRBV11-2 combines with J gene TRBJ2-1; no DNA is available, so the TRBD1 call from TCRdb remains unchecked. CDR3 loop: CASSPGWTTHNEQFF.